The 9 T cell receptor beta chains reported below all come from one sample, sequenced in a study of blood T cell repertoires in COVID-19. TCRdb's table, derived via immunoSEQ multiplex PCR, lists solely in-frame clones and lacks some. Here the sample spans roughly 180,000 clones, about 85% being singletons. Sequencing was performed on peripheral blood. The receptor set was obtained from a man aged 70 or older with active or convalescent COVID-19.

This clone appeared once. The genes are TRBV28 and TRBJ2-2; 7 nucleotides align to TRBD2. V lost 1 base, J lost 5 bases, and 7 bases stayed unmatched. The CDR3 consists of 16 residues. Germline values: CDR1 MDHEN, CDR2 SYDVKM. CDR3 nucleotides: TGTGCCAGCAGTTTATTGGCGGGAGCGGGTACCGGGGAGCTGTTTTTT. This sequence encodes CASSLLAGAGTGELFF.

V usage is TRBV11-2 and J usage is TRBJ2-4, with 7 positions matching TRBD1. CDR1 SGHAT and CDR2 FQNNGV come from the germline V gene. The ends lost 3 bases at V and 1 base at J; junction bases unmatched: 3. CDR3 length: 15 residues. CDR3 coding DNA: TGTGCCAGCAGCTTTGAGGGGGCGGCCAAAAACATTCAGTACTTC. Translation: CASSFEGAAKNIQYF.

This chain joins TRBV3-1 (or the pseudogene TRBV3-2) and TRBJ2-1; tentative D call: TRBD2 (5 bases). The ends were cut back, 4 bases at V and 9 bases at J, with 13 bases in the middle. The CDR3 extends over 13 amino acids. The germline V gene encodes CDR1 LGHDT and CDR2 YNNKEL (reference sequence). This CDR3 reads CASSPRLRGEQFF. CDR3 bases: TGTGCCAGCAGCCCACGGCTACGGGGTGAGCAGTTCTTC.

The V gene is TRBV7-2, the J gene TRBJ1-2, with D unclear. The germline V gene encodes CDR1 SGHTA and CDR2 FQGNSA. With 4 bases removed from V and 2 bases from J, the gap between germline ends came to 20 bases. This CDR3 region has 17 residues. The CDR3 region is CASSSPRSGSRNYGYTF. The CDR3 coding sequence is TGTGCCAGCAGCTCCCCGAGGTCGGGGTCACGAAACTATGGCTACACCTTC.

The rearrangement links TRBV5-6 to TRBJ2-5; 8 bases agree with TRBD1. Trimming took 2 bases from V and 2 from J; bases not matched to a gene: 5. The CDR3 has 15 residues. CDR1 and CDR2 from the germline V gene are SGHDT and YYEEEE. This chain's CDR3 is CASSFPGQGQETQYF. The CDR3 coding sequence is TGTGCCAGCAGCTTCCCAGGACAGGGTCAAGAGACCCAGTACTTC. Filled out from reference TRBV5-6 and TRBJ2-5, the complete variable domain reads DAGVTQSPTHLIKTRGQQVTLRCSPKSGHDTVSWYQQALGQGPQFIFQYYEEEERQRGNFPDRFSGHQFPNYSSELNVNALLLGDSALYLCASSFPGQGQETQYFGPGTRLLVL.

The chain has TRBV11-3 and TRBJ2-7; 10 bases are a match to TRBD2. V was pared by 3 bases and J by 1 base, with 3 bases of the junction left unmatched. CDR3 length: 15 amino acids. Germline values: CDR1 SGHNT, CDR2 YENEEA. The CDR3 coding sequence is TGTGCCAGCAGCTTCGCTAGCGGGAGTTCCTACGAGCAGTACTTC. Protein sequence: CASSFASGSSYEQYF.

The rearrangement uses TRBV6-5 and TRBJ2-7, with 8 bases matching TRBD1. The ends lost 7 bases at V and 9 bases at J; junction bases unmatched: 5. Per the germline V gene, CDR1 is MNHEY and CDR2 is SVGAGI. The CDR3 is 11 amino acids. The DNA for the CDR3 is TGTGCCAGCAAACGACAGGGGCGGCAGTACTTC. The encoded protein is CASKRQGRQYF.

A remark on this clone: Distinct nucleotide sequences in the sample also encode this CDR3. The V call is TRBV3-1 (or the pseudogene TRBV3-2), the J call TRBJ2-7; 7 positions agree with TRBD2. There are 12 residues in the CDR3. Looked up from germline, CDR1 is LGHDT and CDR2 is YNNKEL (reference sequence). The ends lost 4 bases at V and 3 bases at J; junction bases unmatched: 0. In DNA form, the CDR3 reads TGTGCCAGCAGCCCGGGAGGCTACGAGCAGTACTTC. Translated: CASSPGGYEQYF.

The V and J genes are TRBV2 and TRBJ2-7; TRBD1 might be the D (7 bases). The CDR3 totals 14 residues. Trimming removed 4 bases at V and 6 bases at J, with 16 bases between. The germline V gene has CDR1 SNHLY and CDR2 FYNNEI. CDR3 bases: TGTGCCAGCAGTGTAAGACAGGGACTGTCCGAGCAGTACTTC. Amino acid sequence: CASSVRQGLSEQYF.